Sequencing of this TCR beta chain was carried out in a study of T cell responses to AZD1222 COVID-19 vaccine. Study-level findings and limits: Repertoires were sampled only after the peak T cell response. Just a handful of AZD1222 recipients were seropositive at baseline.

Concerning this clone: Its target is unknown.

Repertoires were generated with immunoSEQ multiplex PCR, while TCRdb's copy carries only in-frame clones and drops some. The repertoire holds 110,000 to 150,000 clones, roughly 89% seen once, with over 1.5% in the top ten. The source is an adult in good health. The sequencing here drew on peripheral blood, taken on day 0 of AZD1222 vaccination.

The CDR3 DNA is TGCGCCAGCGGGGCAGGGTATCAGCCCCAGCATTTT. Its translation is CASGAGYQPQHF. The chain couples TRBV4-1 to TRBJ1-5; possible D gene TRBD1, 5 bases. Trimming shortened V by 8 bases and J by 5 bases, and 10 bases separated the two germline ends. Looked up from germline, CDR1 is MGHRA and CDR2 is YSYEKL. This CDR3 spans 12 amino acids.